The rows below give T cell receptor beta chains drawn from one sample of a study of blood T cell repertoires in COVID-19. The repertoire was sequenced with immunoSEQ multiplex PCR; TCRdb's copy has only in-frame clones and lacks some. The data contain some 47,000 clones, about 88% of them singletons. What was sequenced was peripheral blood. The receptor source for this set is a human donor in a cohort sampled during active COVID-19. Both conserved end residues are part of each CDR3. The D gene is left open where the match is weak. The size entry is marked missing in some rows and otherwise reads once, few, many or a size class.

j_call clone_size d_call v_call cdr3_nt cdr3_aa
TRBJ2-7 NA NA TRBV19 TGTGCCAGTAGTACCCTCAGTTTACGCGAGCAGTACTTC CASSTLSLREQYF
TRBJ1-2 NA NA TRBV6-5 TGTGCCAGCAGTTACAGGCAGGGCCTGCATGGCTACACCTTC CASSYRQGLHGYTF
TRBJ1-6 NA NA TRBV18 TGTGCCAGCTCACCAGCGGGGGAAAGTTCACCCCTCCACTTT CASSPAGESSPLHF
TRBJ1-4 NA NA TRBV18 TGTGCCAGCTCACCGGCGTCAGGGTCTAATGAAAAACTGTTTTTT CASSPASGSNEKLFF
TRBJ2-4 NA NA TRBV3-1/TRBV3-2 TGTGCCAGCAGCCAAGATCTTGTAGCCAAAAACATTCAGTACTTC CASSQDLVAKNIQYF
TRBJ2-7 NA NA TRBV6-5 TGTGCCAGCAGTTACTCCACCGGGGAGGTGGACTACGAGCAGTACTTC CASSYSTGEVDYEQYF
TRBJ2-5 NA NA TRBV5-1 TGCGCCAGCAGCTTGGTTGGGGGCGGTTACCAAGAGACCCAGTACTTC CASSLVGGGYQETQYF
TRBJ2-7 NA TRBD1 TRBV4-3 TGCGCCAGCAGCCACCGACAGGGACCGTCCTACGAGCAGTACTTC CASSHRQGPSYEQYF
TRBJ1-1 NA NA TRBV11-2 TGTGCCAGCAGCTTATTATCGGGAGTTCGAGATGCTTTCTTT CASSLLSGVRDAFF
TRBJ2-5 NA TRBD2 TRBV5-1 TGCGCCAGCAGCTTGGGGACTAGCGGGGGGGCCGAGACCCAGTACTTC CASSLGTSGGAETQYF
TRBJ2-7 NA NA TRBV5-4 TGTGCCAGCAGCTTGCAGGGATCCTACGAGCAGTACTTC CASSLQGSYEQYF
TRBJ1-1 NA NA TRBV3-1/TRBV3-2 TGTGCCAGCAGCCTAACACAACCGAACACTGAAGCTTTCTTT CASSLTQPNTEAFF
TRBJ1-1 NA TRBD1 TRBV10-3 TGTGCCATCAGTGAGTCGGGACAGGGGAACACTGAAGCTTTCTTT CAISESGQGNTEAFF
TRBJ2-6 NA NA TRBV7-9 TGTGCCAGCAGACACAGGGCCTCTGGGGCCAACGTCCTGACTTTC CASRHRASGANVLTF
TRBJ1-5 NA TRBD1 TRBV5-6 TGTGCCAGCAGCCTGGGACAGGGCTTTGATCAGCCCCAGCATTTT CASSLGQGFDQPQHF
TRBJ2-4 NA NA TRBV27 TGTGCCAGCAGTTTTACCAGGGTCGGGAACATTCAGTACTTC CASSFTRVGNIQYF
TRBJ2-5 few NA TRBV27 TGTGCCAGCAGTTCCTCTAGGGGGCAAGAGACCCAGTACTTC CASSSSRGQETQYF
TRBJ2-7 few TRBD1 TRBV4-2 TGTGCCAGCAGCCGGTCCAGGCAGGGGGTCTCCTACGAGCAGTACTTC CASSRSRQGVSYEQYF
TRBJ2-1 NA TRBD1 TRBV6-5 TGTGCCAGCGGGCGGTCGGGACAGACTAATGAGCAGTTCTTC CASGRSGQTNEQFF
TRBJ2-3 many TRBD2 TRBV4-1 TGCGCCAGCAGGAGGGTGAGCGGGGGGTCTAGCACAGATACGCAGTATTTT CASRRVSGGSSTDTQYF
TRBJ2-5 NA TRBD2 TRBV4-1 TGCGCCAGCAGCCAAGTCCCGGGACTAGCGGGGGACCGGTCGTACTTC CASSQVPGLAGDRSYF
TRBJ1-2 NA NA TRBV6-5 TGTGCCAGCAGTTACTCGAACAGTGGCTACACCTTC CASSYSNSGYTF
TRBJ1-6 NA NA TRBV7-2 TGTGCCAGCAGCCTGGAGACTGCATATAATTCACCCCTCCACTTT CASSLETAYNSPLHF
TRBJ2-1 NA TRBD1 TRBV7-3 TGTGCCAGCAGCCCCGGGACAGCTTCCTACAATGAGCAGTTCTTC CASSPGTASYNEQFF
TRBJ1-2 NA NA TRBV9 TGTGCCAGCAGCGTAGCTACAGGAAACTATGGCTACACCTTC CASSVATGNYGYTF
TRBJ1-5 NA NA TRBV6-2/TRBV6-3 TGTGCCAGCAGTTACTCGAGGCAGGGGATAGGCAATCAGCCCCAGCATTTT CASSYSRQGIGNQPQHF
TRBJ2-1 NA NA TRBV5-4 TGTGCCAGCAGCTTGGTTCCAGGGGGGAACAATGAGCAGTTCTTC CASSLVPGGNNEQFF
TRBJ2-1 many TRBD2 TRBV7-2 TGTGCCAGCAGCGCCGATTTCCGGGGGGCCTACAATGAGCAGTTCTTC CASSADFRGAYNEQFF
TRBJ2-5 NA NA TRBV27 TGTGCCAGCAGCCATCAGGGGCCCGATGGGACCCAGTACTTC CASSHQGPDGTQYF
TRBJ2-1 NA TRBD1 TRBV30 TGTGCCTGGAGTCAGGGGGTGATAAATGAGCAGTTCTTC CAWSQGVINEQFF
TRBJ2-7 NA TRBD1 TRBV4-1 TGCGCCAGCAGCCCCCAGAAGGGGGACAGGGGCGGCGAGCAGTACTTC CASSPQKGDRGGEQYF
TRBJ1-2 NA TRBD1 TRBV20-1 TGCAGTGGACAGGGGGGCTATGGCTACACCTTC CSGQGGYGYTF
TRBJ1-1 NA NA TRBV6-5 TGTGCCAGCAAGTTGGAGCCAAACACTGAAGCTTTCTTT CASKLEPNTEAFF
TRBJ1-4 once NA TRBV6-1 TGTGCCAGCAGTGATTCGGGACTGAATGAAAAACTGTTTTTT CASSDSGLNEKLFF
TRBJ1-5 NA TRBD1 TRBV6-6 TGTGCCAGCAGTTTACAGGGGTTGGGAAATCAGCCCCAGCATTTT CASSLQGLGNQPQHF
TRBJ2-1 few NA TRBV2 TGTGCCAGCAGTGGAATCTTTGGGCACAATGAGCAGTTCTTC CASSGIFGHNEQFF
TRBJ1-4 NA NA TRBV5-1 TGCGCCAGCAGCTTGGAAGTCGGGGAAAAACTGTTTTTT CASSLEVGEKLFF
TRBJ2-5 few TRBD2 TRBV3-1/TRBV3-2 TGTGCCAGCAGCCAAGGACTAGCGGGGGGTGCGGGGAGGGCGGAAGAGACCCAGTACTTC CASSQGLAGGAGRAEETQYF
TRBJ2-5 NA NA TRBV11-1 TGTGCCAGCAGCCGCATCGTCGGTTGGCAAGAGACCCAGTACTTC CASSRIVGWQETQYF
TRBJ1-1 NA NA TRBV6-5 TGTGCCAGCAATCGTGGCGGCACTGAAGCTTTCTTT CASNRGGTEAFF
TRBJ1-1 NA TRBD1 TRBV6-6 TGTGCCAGCAGATCCTCAGGGGGCGTGGTCACTGAAGCTTTCTTT CASRSSGGVVTEAFF
TRBJ2-1 NA NA TRBV7-2 TGTGCCAGCAGCCCAGCCCGCGGAACAGGGACGTACAATGAGCAGTTCTTC CASSPARGTGTYNEQFF
TRBJ1-2 NA NA TRBV7-9 TGTGCCAGCACCTCTATGGGGGCCGGCTACACCTTC CASTSMGAGYTF
TRBJ1-2 NA NA TRBV3-1/TRBV3-2 TGTGCCAGCAGTCGAGACCCCACGACAGAAGATTTTAACTATGGCTACACCTTC CASSRDPTTEDFNYGYTF
TRBJ1-2 NA TRBD1 TRBV3-1/TRBV3-2 TGTGCCAGCAGCCAAGCGGACAGGAAATATGGCTACACCTTC CASSQADRKYGYTF